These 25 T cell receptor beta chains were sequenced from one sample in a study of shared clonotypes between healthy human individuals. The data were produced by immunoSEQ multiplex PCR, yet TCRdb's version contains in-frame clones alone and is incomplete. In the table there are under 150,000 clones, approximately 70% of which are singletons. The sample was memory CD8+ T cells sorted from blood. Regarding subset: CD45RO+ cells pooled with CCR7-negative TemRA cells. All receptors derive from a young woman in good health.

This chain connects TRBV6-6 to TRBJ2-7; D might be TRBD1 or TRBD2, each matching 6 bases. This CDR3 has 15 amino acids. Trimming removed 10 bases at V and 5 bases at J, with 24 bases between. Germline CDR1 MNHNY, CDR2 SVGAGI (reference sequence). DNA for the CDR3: TGTGCCACCTCCGAGGGGGATCGGGAGCTCCACGAGCAGTACTTC. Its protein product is CATSEGDRELHEQYF.

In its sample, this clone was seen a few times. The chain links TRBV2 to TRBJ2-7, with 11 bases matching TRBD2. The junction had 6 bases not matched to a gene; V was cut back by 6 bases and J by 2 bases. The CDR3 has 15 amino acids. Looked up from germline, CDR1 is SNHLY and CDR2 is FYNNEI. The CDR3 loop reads CASSLGTSGPYEQYF. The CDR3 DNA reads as TGTGCCAGCAGCCTTGGGACTAGCGGACCCTACGAGCAGTACTTC.

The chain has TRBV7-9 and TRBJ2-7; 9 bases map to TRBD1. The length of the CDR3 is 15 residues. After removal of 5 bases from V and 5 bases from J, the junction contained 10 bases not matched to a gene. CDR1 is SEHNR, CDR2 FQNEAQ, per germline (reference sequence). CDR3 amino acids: CASSTRTGEFDEQYF. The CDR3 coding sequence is TGTGCCAGCAGCACTAGGACAGGGGAGTTTGACGAGCAGTACTTC.

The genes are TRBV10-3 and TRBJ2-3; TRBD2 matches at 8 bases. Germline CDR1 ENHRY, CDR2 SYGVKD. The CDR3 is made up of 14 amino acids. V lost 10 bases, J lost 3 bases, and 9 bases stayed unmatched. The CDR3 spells CATGGEAGTDTQYF. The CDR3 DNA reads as TGTGCCACCGGGGGGGAGGCCGGGACAGATACGCAGTATTTT.

The CDR3: CASSLSGSSYEQYF. The CDR3 region has the DNA TGTGCCAGCAGCTTAAGCGGAAGCTCCTACGAGCAGTACTTC. V usage is TRBV13 and J usage is TRBJ2-5, with D possibly TRBD2 on 5 matching bases. The better agreement between TRBJ2-7 and the DNA end casts doubt on the J call. There are 14 residues in the CDR3. CDR1 and CDR2 (germline): PRHDT, FYEKMQ (reference sequence).

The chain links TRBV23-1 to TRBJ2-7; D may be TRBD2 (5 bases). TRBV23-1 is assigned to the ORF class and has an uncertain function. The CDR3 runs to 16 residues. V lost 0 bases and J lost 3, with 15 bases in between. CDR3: CASSQSWTGIHYEQYF. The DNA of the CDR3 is TGCGCCAGCAGTCAATCGTGGACTGGGATCCACTACGAGCAGTACTTC.

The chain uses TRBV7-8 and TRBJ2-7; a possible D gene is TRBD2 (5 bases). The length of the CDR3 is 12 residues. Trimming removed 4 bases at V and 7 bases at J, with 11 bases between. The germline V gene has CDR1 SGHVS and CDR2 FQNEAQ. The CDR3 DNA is TGTGCCAGCAGCTCCGGGAAGGCGGAGCAGTACTTC. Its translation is CASSSGKAEQYF.

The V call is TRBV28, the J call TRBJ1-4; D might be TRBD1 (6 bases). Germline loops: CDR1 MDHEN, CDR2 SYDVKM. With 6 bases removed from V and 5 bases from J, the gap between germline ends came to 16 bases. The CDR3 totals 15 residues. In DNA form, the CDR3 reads TGTGCCAGCAGCCCGACCCGAGGGGGGAATGAAAAACTGTTTTTT. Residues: CASSPTRGGNEKLFF.

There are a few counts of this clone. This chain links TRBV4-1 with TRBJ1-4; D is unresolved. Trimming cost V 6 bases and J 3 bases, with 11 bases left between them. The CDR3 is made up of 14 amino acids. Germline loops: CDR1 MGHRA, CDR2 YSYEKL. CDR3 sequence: CASSRRVSNEKLFF. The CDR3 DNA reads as TGCGCCAGCAGTCGACGAGTGTCTAATGAAAAACTGTTTTTT.

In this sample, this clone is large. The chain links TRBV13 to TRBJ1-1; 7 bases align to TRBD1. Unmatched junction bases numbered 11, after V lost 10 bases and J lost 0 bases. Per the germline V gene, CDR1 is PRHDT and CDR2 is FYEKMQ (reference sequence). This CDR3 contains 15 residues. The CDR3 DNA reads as TGTGCCACGAGGACCCGAGGGGGCATGAACACTGAAGCTTTCTTT. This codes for CATRTRGGMNTEAFF.

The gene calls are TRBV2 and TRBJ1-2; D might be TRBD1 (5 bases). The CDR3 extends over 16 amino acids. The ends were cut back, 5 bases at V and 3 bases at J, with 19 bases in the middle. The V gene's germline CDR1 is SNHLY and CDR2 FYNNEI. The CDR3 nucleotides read TGTGCCAGCAGTCCCCGGGACGGAATAAGGGACTATGGCTACACCTTC. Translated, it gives CASSPRDGIRDYGYTF.

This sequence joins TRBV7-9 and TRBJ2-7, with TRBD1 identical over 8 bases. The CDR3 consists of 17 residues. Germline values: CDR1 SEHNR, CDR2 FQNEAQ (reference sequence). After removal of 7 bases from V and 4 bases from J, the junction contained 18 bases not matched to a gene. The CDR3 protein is CASNPPVPGQVGYEQYF. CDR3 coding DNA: TGTGCCAGCAACCCCCCCGTTCCGGGACAGGTAGGGTACGAGCAGTACTTC.

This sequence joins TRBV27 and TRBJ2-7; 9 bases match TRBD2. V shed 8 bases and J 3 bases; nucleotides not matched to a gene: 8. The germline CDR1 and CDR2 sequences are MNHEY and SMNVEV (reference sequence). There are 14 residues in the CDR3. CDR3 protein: CASDNSGSVYEQYF. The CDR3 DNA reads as TGTGCCAGCGATAATAGCGGGAGTGTCTACGAGCAGTACTTC.

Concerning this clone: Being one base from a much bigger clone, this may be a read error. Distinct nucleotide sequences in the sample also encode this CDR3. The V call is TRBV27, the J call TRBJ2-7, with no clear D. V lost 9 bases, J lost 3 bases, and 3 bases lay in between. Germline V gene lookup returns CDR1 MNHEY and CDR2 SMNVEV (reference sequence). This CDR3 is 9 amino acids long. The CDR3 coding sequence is TGTGCCAGTGGCTACGAGCAGTACTTC. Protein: CASGYEQYF.

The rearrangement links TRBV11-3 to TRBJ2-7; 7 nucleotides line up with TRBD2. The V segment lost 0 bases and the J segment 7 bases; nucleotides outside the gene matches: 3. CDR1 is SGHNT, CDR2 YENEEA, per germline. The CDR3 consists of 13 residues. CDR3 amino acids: CASSLEYGGEQYF. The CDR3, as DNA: TGTGCCAGCAGCTTAGAATACGGGGGGGAGCAGTACTTC.

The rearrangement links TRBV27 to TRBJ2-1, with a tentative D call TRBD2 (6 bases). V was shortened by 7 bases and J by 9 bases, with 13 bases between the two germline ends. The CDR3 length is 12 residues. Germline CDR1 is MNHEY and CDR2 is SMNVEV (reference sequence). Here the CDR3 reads CASTGGALEQFF. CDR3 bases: TGTGCCAGCACCGGGGGAGCGCTTGAGCAGTTCTTC.

The CDR3 bases are TGCGCCAGCAGCTTGGCTACAGGGTCGCGGACTGAAGCTTTCTTT. It codes for CASSLATGSRTEAFF. V gene TRBV5-1 combines with J gene TRBJ1-1, with D possibly matching TRBD1 (6 bases). CDR1 is SGHRS and CDR2 is YFSETQ in the germline V gene. The CDR3 is made up of 15 amino acids. V dropped 0 bases and J dropped 5 bases, with 14 bases sitting between them.

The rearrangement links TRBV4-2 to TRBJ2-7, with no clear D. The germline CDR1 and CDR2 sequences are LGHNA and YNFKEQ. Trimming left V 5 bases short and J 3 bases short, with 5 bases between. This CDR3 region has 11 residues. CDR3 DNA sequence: TGTGCCAGCAGCTTTCTCTACGAGCAGTACTTC. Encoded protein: CASSFLYEQYF.

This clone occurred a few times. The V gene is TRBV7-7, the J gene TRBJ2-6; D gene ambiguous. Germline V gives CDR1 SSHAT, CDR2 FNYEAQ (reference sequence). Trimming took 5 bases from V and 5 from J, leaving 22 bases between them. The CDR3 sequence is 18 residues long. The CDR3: CASSRNRMPQSRANVLTF. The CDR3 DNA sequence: TGTGCCAGCAGCCGAAACAGAATGCCACAAAGTCGGGCCAACGTCCTGACTTTC. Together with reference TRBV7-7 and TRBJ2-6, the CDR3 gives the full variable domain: GAGVSQSPRYKVTKRGQDVTLRCDPISSHATLYWYQQALGQGPEFLTYFNYEAQPDKSGLPSDRFSAERPEGSISTLTIQRTEQRDSAMYRCASSRNRMPQSRANVLTFGAGSRLTVL.

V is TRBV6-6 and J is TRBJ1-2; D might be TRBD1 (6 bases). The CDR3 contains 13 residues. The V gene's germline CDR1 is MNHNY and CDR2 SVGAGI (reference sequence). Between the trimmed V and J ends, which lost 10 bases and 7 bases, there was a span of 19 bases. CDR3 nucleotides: TGTGCCACCGAACGTAGGGGGGTAGGTGGCTACACCTTC. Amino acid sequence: CATERRGVGGYTF.

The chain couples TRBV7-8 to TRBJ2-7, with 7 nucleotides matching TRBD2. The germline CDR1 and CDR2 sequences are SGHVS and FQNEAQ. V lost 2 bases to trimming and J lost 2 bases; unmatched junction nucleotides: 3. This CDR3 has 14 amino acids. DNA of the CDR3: TGTGCCAGCAGCTTAAGGCGGGAGACCTACGAGCAGTACTTC. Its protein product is CASSLRRETYEQYF.

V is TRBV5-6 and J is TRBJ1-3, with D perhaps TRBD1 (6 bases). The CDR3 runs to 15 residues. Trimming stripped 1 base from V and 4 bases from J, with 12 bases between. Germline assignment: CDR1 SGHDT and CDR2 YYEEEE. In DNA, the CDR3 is TGTGCCAGCAGCTTGCTGGGGGGCCGGGGAAACACCATATATTTT. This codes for CASSLLGGRGNTIYF.

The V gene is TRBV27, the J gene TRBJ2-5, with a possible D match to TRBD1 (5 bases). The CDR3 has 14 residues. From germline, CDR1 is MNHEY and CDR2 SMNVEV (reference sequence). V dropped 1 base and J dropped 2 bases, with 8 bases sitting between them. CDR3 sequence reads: CASSLWGLQETQYF. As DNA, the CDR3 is TGTGCCAGCAGTTTATGGGGCCTGCAAGAGACCCAGTACTTC.

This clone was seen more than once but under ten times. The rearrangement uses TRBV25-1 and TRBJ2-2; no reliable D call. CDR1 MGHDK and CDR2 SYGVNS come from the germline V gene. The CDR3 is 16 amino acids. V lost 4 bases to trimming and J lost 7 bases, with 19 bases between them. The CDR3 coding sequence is TGTGCCAGCAGTGCTCATACAGCAATCATGATCGGGGAGCTGTTTTTT. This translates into CASSAHTAIMIGELFF. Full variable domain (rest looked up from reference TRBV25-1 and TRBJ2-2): EADIYQTPRYLVIGTGKKITLECSQTMGHDKMYWYQQDPGMELHLIHYSYGVNSTEKGDLSSESTVSRIRTEHFPLTLESARPSHTSQYLCASSAHTAIMIGELFFGEGSRLTVL.

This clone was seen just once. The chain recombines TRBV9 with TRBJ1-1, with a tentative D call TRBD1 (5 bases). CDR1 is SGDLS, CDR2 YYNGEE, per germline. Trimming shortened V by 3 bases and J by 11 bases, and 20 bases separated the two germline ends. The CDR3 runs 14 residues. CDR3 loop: CASSAGGTSEEAFF. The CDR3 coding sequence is TGTGCCAGCAGCGCCGGGGGGACGTCTGAGGAGGCTTTCTTT.